Listed below are T cell receptor beta chains from one sample, sequenced in a study of shared clonotypes between healthy human individuals. Repertoires were generated with immunoSEQ multiplex PCR, while TCRdb's copy carries only in-frame clones and drops some. The data hold approximately 1.5 million clones, with 95% to 99% observed a single time. The specimen sequenced was naive CD4+ T cells sorted from blood. The origin of the receptors is a young man in good health. CDR3s include the opening cysteine and the closing phenylalanine or tryptophan. Not all rows give a size; the values are once, few, many and, for expanded clones, a class.

V gene	clone size	CDR3 protein
TRBV28	once	CASSDYLGQGAAGANVLTF
TRBV30	NA	CAWSVGASTDTQYF
TRBV28	NA	CASSLLGTAGGSTDTQYF
TRBV30	NA	CAWSSRQGVGDTQYF
TRBV27	NA	CASSTGAGANVLTF
TRBV27	NA	CASSLQGYEQYF
TRBV25-1	NA	CASSDSGDRTSLYGYTF
TRBV11-3	NA	CASSLGGQGGKVYQPQHF
TRBV7-2	NA	CATRQGAYTGELFF
TRBV30	NA	CAWSATVFNYGYTF
TRBV5-1	NA	CASIRAFGETQYF
TRBV7-2	NA	CASSLAAGAAGELFF
TRBV18	NA	CASSRAGTGGIEQYF
TRBV28	NA	CASSFPGLAYNEQFF
TRBV7-9	NA	CASSLVGEAQHF
TRBV6-1	NA	CASITGQGYDEQYF
TRBV11-2	NA	CASSLESYHGYTF
TRBV18	NA	CASSPGTGRTDTQYF
TRBV7-2	once	CASSPPNYYGYTF
TRBV29-1	NA	CSVEDRTSYNEQFF